This TCR beta chain originates from a study of OX40 agonist ivuxolimab in advanced cancers. Findings and limits, study-wide: Average numbers of expanded clones were greater in CD8+ T cells than in CD4+.

Here immunoSEQ multiplex PCR was the method, and the copy in TCRdb shows in-frame clones only, minus some. The sample has 65,000 to 80,000 clones, about 91% seen once. Trimming pared 5 bases from V and 0 bases from J, leaving 4 bases between. The germline V gene encodes CDR1 SEHNR and CDR2 FQNEAQ (reference sequence). The CDR3 is made up of 12 amino acids. A note on this clone: Its antigen remains unidentified.

The material was CD4+ or CD8+ T cells sorted from blood, obtained in a trial of the OX40 agonist ivuxolimab. This TCR derives from an adult with an advanced solid tumor such as melanoma, head and neck, liver or kidney cancer. The chain has TRBV7-9 and TRBJ1-1; D unclear. The CDR3 sequence is CASSPMNTEAFF. For the CDR3, the DNA is TGTGCCAGCAGCCCCATGAACACTGAAGCTTTCTTT.